This entry is about one TCR beta chain. The antigen is unknown. The sample is drawn from a study of blood T cells in healthy people across ages. Points from the study as a whole: Because sorting was not performed, PBMCs prevented conclusive naive versus antigen-experienced comparison.

Then a second PCR, running about 6 to 12 cycles, was carried out with a sample-barcoded 5' primer and a J-beta primer mix. MiXCR, run by TCRdb on the 5' RACE reads, gives a single entry per CDR3 protein. The sample yields 600,000 to 800,000 distinct CDR3 sequences, more than 45% seen once. Drawn from each donor were approximately 9.5 milliliters of peripheral blood. Isolation per sample recovered at least 6.5 million PBMCs. No fewer than 6 micrograms of total RNA were isolated from every sample. This CDR3 has 15 amino acids. CDR1 SEHNR and CDR2 FQNEAQ come from the germline V gene (reference sequence). V was clipped by 9 bases and J by 5 bases, with 21 bases between them.

The V call is TRBV7-9, the J call TRBJ2-3; tentative D call: TRBD2 (6 bases). The sample comprised blood. This TCR was sampled from a woman over 75 in good health. For the CDR3, the DNA is TGTGCCAGGGGTACTAGCAGTCTCGGAGGAGATACGCAGTATTTT. This gives the protein CARGTSSLGGDTQYF.